What follows are 16 T cell receptor beta chains derived from one specimen sequenced in a study of spatial heterogeneity in lung cancer. The antigens for these receptors are not known. MiXCR was run by TCRdb on the 5' RACE reads, yielding one entry per CDR3 protein. The sample yields about 5,000 distinct CDR3 sequences, around 13% seen once. General study findings and limits: One measure, the expanded intratumoral alpha and beta TCR count, tracked tumor mutation counts.

Described time point: sample taken at primary tumor resection. This sample comprised lung tumor tissue, obtained at surgery. These receptors originate from a female donor with early-stage non-small cell lung cancer.

This clonotype was recorded many times. This rearrangement joins TRBV11-2 to TRBJ2-5; 7 nucleotides line up with TRBD2. In germline, CDR1 is SGHAT, CDR2 FQNNGV. The CDR3 consists of 16 residues. V gave up 8 bases and J gave up 4 bases; unmatched junction bases: 16. DNA for the CDR3: TGTGCCAGCTCAGGGTGCGTATCTGGCGGGGGAGAGACCCAGTACTTC. Its protein is CASSGCVSGGGETQYF.

In this sample, this clonotype turned up many times. The genes are TRBV5-1 and TRBJ2-1; possibly TRBD2 for D (5 bases). Germline loops: CDR1 SGHRS, CDR2 YFSETQ. V gave up 0 bases and J gave up 5 bases, with 15 bases separating them. CDR3 length: 16 residues. CDR3 coding DNA: TGCGCCAGCAGCTTGGGGACTGGCTCAAAGAACAATGAGCAGTTCTTC. Encoded protein: CASSLGTGSKNNEQFF.

By frequency in the sample, this clonotype is medium-sized. CDR3 amino acids: CASSPGGGGRSTDTQYF. The CDR3 DNA sequence: TGCGCCAGCAGCCCGGGGGGTGGCGGGAGAAGCACAGATACGCAGTATTTT. J is TRBJ2-3 and V is TRBV5-1, with 7 bases aligning to TRBD2. V dropped 4 bases and J dropped 0; count of bases not matched to a gene: 11. CDR1 SGHRS and CDR2 YFSETQ come from the germline V gene. CDR3 length: 17 residues.

This clonotype is labeled as large. The J gene is TRBJ1-1, the V gene TRBV10-3; tentatively, D is TRBD1 (5 bases). The germline CDR1 and CDR2 sequences are ENHRY and SYGVKD. The CDR3 contains 15 residues. V was cut by 4 bases and J by 0 bases, with 12 bases left in between. CDR3 region: CAISATTDLNTEAFF. For the CDR3, the DNA is TGTGCCATCAGTGCAACGACAGACCTGAACACTGAAGCTTTCTTT.

This clonotype is labeled as medium-sized. This rearrangement joins TRBV12-3 or TRBV12-4 to TRBJ1-5; 9 bases agree with TRBD1. The CDR3 extends over 16 amino acids. Trimming at V came to 1 base and at J to 2 bases, leaving 3 bases not matched to a gene. CDR3 sequence (DNA): TGTGCCAGCAGTTTAGACAGGGGGCTAGGCAATCAGCCCCAGCATTTT. It codes for CASSLDRGLGNQPQHF.

In its sample, this clonotype ranks as medium-sized (0.01 to 0.1%). V is TRBV5-8 and J is TRBJ1-2; D is unclear. The V gene lost 6 bases and the J gene lost 3 bases, with 12 bases spanning the gap. This CDR3 region has 13 residues. The germline CDR1 and CDR2 sequences are SGHTS and YDEGEE. Here the CDR3 DNA reads TGTGCCAGCATTGGGATTAGAGACTATGGCTACACCTTC. Translation gives CASIGIRDYGYTF.

This clonotype rates as medium-sized. The CDR3 loop reads CASRVSNQPQHF. The DNA of the CDR3 is TGTGCCAGTCGGGTGAGCAATCAGCCCCAGCATTTT. The chain uses TRBV19 and TRBJ1-5; D is uncertain. V lost 8 bases and J lost 1, with 6 bases in between. Germline V CDR1 and CDR2: LNHDA, SQIVND (reference sequence). The CDR3 sequence is 12 residues long.

This clonotype is labeled medium-sized. The chain couples TRBV20-1 to TRBJ2-1; D gene ambiguous. The CDR3 has 14 residues. Trimming left V 0 bases short and J 2 bases short, with 8 bases between. Germline loops: CDR1 DFQATT, CDR2 SNEGSKA (reference sequence). The chain's CDR3 is CSARDRRAYNEQFF. The CDR3 bases are TGCAGTGCTAGAGACCGAAGAGCCTACAATGAGCAGTTCTTC.

The chain recombines TRBV30 with TRBJ1-1; D is uncertain. This CDR3 is 11 amino acids long. Germline V lookup: CDR1 GTSNPN, CDR2 SVGIG (reference sequence). Trimming pared 3 bases from V and 11 bases from J, leaving 13 bases between. The CDR3 loop is CAWSGRFQAFF. The CDR3 DNA is TGTGCCTGGAGCGGACGATTTCAGGCTTTCTTT.

This clonotype was seen at least ten times. The chain has TRBV7-2 and TRBJ2-7; 9 bases match TRBD1. Germline trimming cut 1 base from V and 6 bases from J; bases unmatched to any gene: 4. CDR1 and CDR2 (germline): SGHTA, FQGNSA. CDR3 size: 14 residues. The CDR3 DNA follows: TGTGCCAGCAGCTTAGATAACAGGGGGCGCGAGCAGTACTTC. It translates to CASSLDNRGREQYF.

This clonotype is labeled medium-sized (0.01 to 0.1%). The rearrangement uses TRBV5-1 and TRBJ1-2; D gene ambiguous. The V gene's germline CDR1 is SGHRS and CDR2 YFSETQ. Trimming removed 0 bases from V and 0 bases from J, with 9 bases in between. The CDR3 is 15 residues long. The CDR3 spells CASSLATVTNYGYTF. In DNA form, the CDR3 reads TGCGCCAGCAGCTTGGCGACGGTTACTAACTATGGCTACACCTTC. Full variable domain (remainder filled in from reference TRBV5-1 and TRBJ1-2): KAGVTQTPRYLIKTRGQQVTLSCSPISGHRSVSWYQQTPGQGLQFLFEYFSETQRNKGNFPGRFSGRQFSNSRSEMNVSTLELGDSALYLCASSLATVTNYGYTFGSGTRLTVV.

This clonotype has ten or more counts. V usage is TRBV6-5 and J usage is TRBJ2-3, with 15 nucleotides matching TRBD2. V shed 5 bases, J shed 11 bases, and the junction held 8 bases outside the gene matches. CDR1 and CDR2 (germline): MNHEY, SVGAGI. This CDR3 region has 15 residues. The CDR3, as DNA: TGTGCCAGCAGTCCCGGACTAGCGGGGGGGGATGGGCAGTATTTT. Residues: CASSPGLAGGDGQYF.

By its share, this clonotype is medium-sized (0.01 to 0.1%). The rearrangement uses TRBV30 and TRBJ2-3; a possible D gene is TRBD2 (6 bases). This CDR3 is 14 amino acids long. V lost 4 bases, J lost 3 bases, and 14 bases lay in between. In germline, CDR1 is GTSNPN, CDR2 SVGIG (reference sequence). The CDR3 coding sequence is TGTGCCTGGAATAGCGGTATGGGGACAGATACGCAGTATTTT. Protein: CAWNSGMGTDTQYF. Variable domain in full (rest from reference TRBV30 and TRBJ2-3): SQTIHQWPATLVQPVGSPLSLECTVEGTSNPNLYWYRQAAGRGLQLLFYSVGIGQISSEVPQNLSASRPQDRQFILSSKKLLLSDSGFYLCAWNSGMGTDTQYFGPGTRLTVL.

The DNA of the CDR3 is TGTGCCAGCAGAGCCGGGCCCGGAGCCGCCGGGGAGCTGTTTTTT. Translation gives CASRAGPGAAGELFF. The chain is built from TRBV12-3 or TRBV12-4 and TRBJ2-2; D is ambiguous. The CDR3 sequence is 15 residues long. The V end was cut by 6 bases, the J end by 6 bases, with 17 bases between.

This clonotype was seen repeatedly, ten times or more. The chain uses TRBV5-1 and TRBJ2-5; D is undetermined. Trimming took off 7 bases at V and 5 bases at J, with 15 bases between the two ends. The CDR3 consists of 13 residues. Looked up from germline, CDR1 is SGHRS and CDR2 is YFSETQ. The CDR3 bases are TGCGCCAGCCATGATGGGATAGGCGAGACCCAGTACTTC. Translating gives CASHDGIGETQYF.

In this sample, this clonotype is medium-sized. The chain couples TRBV15 to TRBJ1-4; the D gene is possibly TRBD1 (5 bases). V shed 0 bases and J shed 4 bases, with 9 bases lying between them. The CDR3 is 15 residues long. Germline V gene data show CDR1 as LNHNV and CDR2 as YYDKDF (reference sequence). As DNA, the CDR3 is TGTGCCACCAGCAGAGATAGGGGAAGTAATGAAAAACTGTTTTTT. The encoded protein is CATSRDRGSNEKLFF.